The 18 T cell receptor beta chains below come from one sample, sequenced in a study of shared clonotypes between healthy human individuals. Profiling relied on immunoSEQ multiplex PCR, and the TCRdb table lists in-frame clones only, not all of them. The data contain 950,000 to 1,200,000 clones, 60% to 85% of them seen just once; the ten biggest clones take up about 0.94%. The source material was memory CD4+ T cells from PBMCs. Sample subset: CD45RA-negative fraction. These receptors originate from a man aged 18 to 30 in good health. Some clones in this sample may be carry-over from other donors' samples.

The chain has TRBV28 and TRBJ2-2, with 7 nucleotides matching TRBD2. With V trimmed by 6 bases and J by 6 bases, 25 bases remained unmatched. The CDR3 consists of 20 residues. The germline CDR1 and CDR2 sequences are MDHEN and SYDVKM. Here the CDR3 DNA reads TGTGCCAGCAGAACACCGGGGGGTCGGCGGGATAAGGGCGCTTCCGGGGAGCTGTTTTTT. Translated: CASRTPGGRRDKGASGELFF.

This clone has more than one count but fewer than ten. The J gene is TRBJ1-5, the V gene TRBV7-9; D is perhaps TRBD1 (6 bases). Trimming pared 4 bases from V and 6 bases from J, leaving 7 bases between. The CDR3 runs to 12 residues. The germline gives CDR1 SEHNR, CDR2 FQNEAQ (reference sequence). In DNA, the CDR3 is TGTGCCAGCAGCTCCAGGGGTCAGCCCCAGCATTTT. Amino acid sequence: CASSSRGQPQHF.

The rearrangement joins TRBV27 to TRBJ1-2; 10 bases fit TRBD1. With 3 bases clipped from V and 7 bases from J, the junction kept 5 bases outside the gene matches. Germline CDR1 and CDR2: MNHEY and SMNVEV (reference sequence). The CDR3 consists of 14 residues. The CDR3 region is CASSFGTGETGYTF. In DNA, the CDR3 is TGTGCCAGCAGTTTTGGGACAGGGGAGACTGGCTACACCTTC.

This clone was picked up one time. For the CDR3, the DNA is TGTGCCAGCAGCCGTCGGGCCGGAGATACGCAGTATTTT. It is translated as CASSRRAGDTQYF. This chain uses TRBV7-2 with TRBJ2-3; D is undetermined. The CDR3 contains 13 residues. In germline, CDR1 is SGHTA, CDR2 FQGNSA. Trimming took 5 bases from V and 5 from J, leaving 11 bases between them.

The chain's CDR3 is CASSVGGSWAAGNTIYF. In DNA form, the CDR3 reads TGTGCCAGCAGCGTAGGGGGGTCTTGGGCCGCTGGAAACACCATATATTTT. The chain is built from TRBV9 and TRBJ1-3; D is possibly TRBD1 (5 bases). Looked up from germline, CDR1 is SGDLS and CDR2 is YYNGEE. This CDR3 region has 17 residues. Trimming took off 0 bases at V and 2 bases at J, with 15 bases between the two ends.

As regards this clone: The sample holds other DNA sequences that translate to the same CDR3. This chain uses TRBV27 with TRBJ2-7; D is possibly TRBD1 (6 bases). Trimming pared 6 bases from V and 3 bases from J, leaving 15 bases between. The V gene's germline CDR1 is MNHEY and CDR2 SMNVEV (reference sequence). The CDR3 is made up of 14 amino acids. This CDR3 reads CASSPRDTNYEQYF. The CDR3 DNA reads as TGTGCCAGCAGCCCCCGGGACACCAACTACGAGCAGTACTTC.

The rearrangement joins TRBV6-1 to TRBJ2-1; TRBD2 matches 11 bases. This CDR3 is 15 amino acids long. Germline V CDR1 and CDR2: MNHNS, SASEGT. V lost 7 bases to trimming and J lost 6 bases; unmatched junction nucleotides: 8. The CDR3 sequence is CASIIAGGFPNEQFF. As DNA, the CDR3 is TGTGCCAGCATCATAGCGGGAGGGTTCCCCAATGAGCAGTTCTTC.

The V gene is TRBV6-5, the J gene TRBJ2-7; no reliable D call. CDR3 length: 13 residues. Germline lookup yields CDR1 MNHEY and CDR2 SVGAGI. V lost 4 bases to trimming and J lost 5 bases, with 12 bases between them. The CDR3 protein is CASSLPFGHEQYF. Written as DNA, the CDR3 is TGTGCCAGCAGTTTGCCGTTCGGGCACGAGCAGTACTTC.

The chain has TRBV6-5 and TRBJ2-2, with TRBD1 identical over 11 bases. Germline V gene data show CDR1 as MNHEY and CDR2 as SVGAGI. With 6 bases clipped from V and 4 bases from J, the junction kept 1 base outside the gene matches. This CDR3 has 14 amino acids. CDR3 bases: TGTGCCAGCAGGGGACAGGGGGGCACCGGGGAGCTGTTTTTT. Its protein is CASRGQGGTGELFF.

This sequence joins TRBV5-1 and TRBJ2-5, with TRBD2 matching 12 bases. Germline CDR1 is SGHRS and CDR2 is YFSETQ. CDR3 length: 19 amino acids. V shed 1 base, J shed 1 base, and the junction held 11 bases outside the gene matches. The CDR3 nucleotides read TGCGCCAGCAGCTTGCGGACTAGCGGGACCGGGCGCCCCCAAGAGACCCAGTACTTC. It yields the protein CASSLRTSGTGRPQETQYF.

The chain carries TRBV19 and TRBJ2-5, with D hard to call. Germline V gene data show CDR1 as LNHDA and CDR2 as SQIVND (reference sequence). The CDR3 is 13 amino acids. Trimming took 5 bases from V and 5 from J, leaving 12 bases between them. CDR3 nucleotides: TGTGCCAGTAGTTTGAACAGATATGAGACCCAGTACTTC. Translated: CASSLNRYETQYF.

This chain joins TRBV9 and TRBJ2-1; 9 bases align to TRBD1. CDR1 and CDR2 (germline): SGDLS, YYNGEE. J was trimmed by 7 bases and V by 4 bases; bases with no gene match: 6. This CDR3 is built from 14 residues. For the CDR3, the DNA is TGTGCCAGCAGCCCGGGACAGGGTTGGAATGAGCAGTTCTTC. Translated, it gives CASSPGQGWNEQFF. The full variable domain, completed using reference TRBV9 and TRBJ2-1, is DSGVTQTPKHLITATGQRVTLRCSPRSGDLSVYWYQQSLDQGLQFLIQYYNGEERAKGNILERFSAQQFPDLHSELNLSSLELGDSALYFCASSPGQGWNEQFFGPGTRLTVL.

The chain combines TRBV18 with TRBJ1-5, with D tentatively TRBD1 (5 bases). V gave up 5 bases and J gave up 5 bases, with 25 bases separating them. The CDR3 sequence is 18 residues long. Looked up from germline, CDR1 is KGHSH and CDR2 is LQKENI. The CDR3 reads CASSSKSSGRGRDQPQHF. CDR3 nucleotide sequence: TGTGCCAGCTCATCGAAATCGTCAGGGAGAGGGCGGGATCAGCCCCAGCATTTT.

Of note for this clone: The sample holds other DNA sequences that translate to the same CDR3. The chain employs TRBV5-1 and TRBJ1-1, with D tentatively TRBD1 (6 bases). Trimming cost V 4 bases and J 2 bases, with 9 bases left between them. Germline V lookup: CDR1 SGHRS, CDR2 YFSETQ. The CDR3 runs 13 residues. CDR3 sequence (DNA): TGCGCCAGCAGCGAGACAGGTAACACTGAAGCTTTCTTT. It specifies CASSETGNTEAFF.

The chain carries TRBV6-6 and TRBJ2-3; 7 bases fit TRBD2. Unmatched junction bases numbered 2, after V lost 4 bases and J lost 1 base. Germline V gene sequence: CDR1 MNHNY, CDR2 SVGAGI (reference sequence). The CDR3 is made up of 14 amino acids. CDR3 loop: CASSWAGGTDTQYF. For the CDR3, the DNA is TGTGCCAGCAGTTGGGCGGGAGGCACAGATACGCAGTATTTT.

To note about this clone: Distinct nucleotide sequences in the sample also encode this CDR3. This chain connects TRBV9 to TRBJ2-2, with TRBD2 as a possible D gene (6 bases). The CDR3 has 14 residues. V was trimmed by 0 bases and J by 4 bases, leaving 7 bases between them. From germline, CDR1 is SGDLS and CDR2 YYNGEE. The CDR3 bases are TGTGCCAGCAGCGTAGTGGGGGGCACCGGGGAGCTGTTTTTT. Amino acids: CASSVVGGTGELFF.

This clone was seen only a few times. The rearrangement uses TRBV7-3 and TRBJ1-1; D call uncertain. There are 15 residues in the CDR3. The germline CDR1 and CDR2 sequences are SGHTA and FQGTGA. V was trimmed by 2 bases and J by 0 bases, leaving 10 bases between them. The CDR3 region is CASSLFGIMNTEAFF. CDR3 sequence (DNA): TGTGCCAGCAGCTTATTCGGGATCATGAACACTGAAGCTTTCTTT.

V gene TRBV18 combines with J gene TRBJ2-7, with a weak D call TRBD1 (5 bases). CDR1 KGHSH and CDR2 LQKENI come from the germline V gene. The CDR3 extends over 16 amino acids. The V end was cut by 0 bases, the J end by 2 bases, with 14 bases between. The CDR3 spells CASSPPPVPGTYEQYF. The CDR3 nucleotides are TGTGCCAGCTCACCACCCCCGGTGCCAGGGACCTACGAGCAGTACTTC.